This T cell receptor beta chain was recorded in a study of T cell responses to AZD1222 COVID-19 vaccine. For the study at large: It was second doses at about 4 or about 12 weeks that were pooled.

The CDR3 spans 14 residues. Germline-derived CDR1 and CDR2 are WNHNN and SYGVQD (reference sequence). Trimming cost V 6 bases and J 6 bases; bases outside gene matches: 8. Repertoires were generated with immunoSEQ multiplex PCR, while TCRdb's copy carries only in-frame clones and drops some. The sample has 120,000 or so clones, roughly nine tenths seen once. This sequence was found in an adult in good health. The material was peripheral blood, obtained on day 0 of AZD1222 vaccination. V is TRBV10-1 and J is TRBJ2-7; 10 bases are a match to TRBD1. CDR3 sequence (DNA): TGCGCCAGCAGCGGGACAGGGGCCCTGGTCGAGCAGTACTTC. The encoded protein is CASSGTGALVEQYF.